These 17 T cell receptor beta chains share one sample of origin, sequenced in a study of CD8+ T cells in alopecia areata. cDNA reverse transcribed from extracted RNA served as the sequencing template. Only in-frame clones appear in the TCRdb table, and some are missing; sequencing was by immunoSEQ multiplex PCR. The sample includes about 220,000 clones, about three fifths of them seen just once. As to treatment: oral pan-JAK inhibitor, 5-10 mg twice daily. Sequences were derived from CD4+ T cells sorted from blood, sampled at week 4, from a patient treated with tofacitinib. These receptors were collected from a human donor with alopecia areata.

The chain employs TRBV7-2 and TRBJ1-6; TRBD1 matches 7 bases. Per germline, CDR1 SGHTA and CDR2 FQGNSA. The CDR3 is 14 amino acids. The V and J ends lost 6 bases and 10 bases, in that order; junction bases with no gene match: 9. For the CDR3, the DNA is TGTGCCAGCAGGAGCGACAGGGTGCAATCACCCCTCCACTTT. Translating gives CASRSDRVQSPLHF.

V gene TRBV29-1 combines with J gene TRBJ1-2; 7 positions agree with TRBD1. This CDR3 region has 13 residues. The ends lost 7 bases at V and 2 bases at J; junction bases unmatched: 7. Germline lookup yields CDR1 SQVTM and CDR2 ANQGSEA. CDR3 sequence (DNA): TGCAGCGCGGTGAGAGGGGGCAACTATGGCTACACCTTC. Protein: CSAVRGGNYGYTF.

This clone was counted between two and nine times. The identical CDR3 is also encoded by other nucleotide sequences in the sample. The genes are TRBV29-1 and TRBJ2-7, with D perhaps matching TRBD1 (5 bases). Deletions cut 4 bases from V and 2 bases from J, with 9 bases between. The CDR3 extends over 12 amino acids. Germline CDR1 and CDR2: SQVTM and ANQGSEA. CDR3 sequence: CSVVTGTYEQYF. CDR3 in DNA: TGCAGCGTTGTTACAGGAACCTACGAGCAGTACTTC.

The CDR3 DNA reads TGTGCCAGCAGTCCTCGACCGGATTCCTACGAGCAGTACTTC. It specifies CASSPRPDSYEQYF. V and J are TRBV27 and TRBJ2-7; D is unclear. The germline V gene has CDR1 MNHEY and CDR2 SMNVEV (reference sequence). The CDR3 is 14 amino acids. The V and J ends lost 5 bases and 1 base respectively, with 12 bases between them.

In nucleotides, the CDR3 is TGTGCCAGCAGCGTAGTAGGATTTAGCTCTGGGGCCAACGTCCTGACTTTC. Amino acids: CASSVVGFSSGANVLTF. The chain is built from TRBV9 and TRBJ2-6; D unresolved. Germline CDR1 is SGDLS and CDR2 is YYNGEE. The CDR3 runs 17 residues. V gave up 0 bases and J gave up 0 bases, with 10 bases separating them.

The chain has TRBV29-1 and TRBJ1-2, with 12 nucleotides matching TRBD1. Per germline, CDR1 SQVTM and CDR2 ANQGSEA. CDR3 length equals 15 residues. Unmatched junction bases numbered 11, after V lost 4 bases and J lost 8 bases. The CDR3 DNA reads TGCAGCGTTGCCCTAACCGGGACAGGGGGCGAAGGCTACACCTTC. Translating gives CSVALTGTGGEGYTF.

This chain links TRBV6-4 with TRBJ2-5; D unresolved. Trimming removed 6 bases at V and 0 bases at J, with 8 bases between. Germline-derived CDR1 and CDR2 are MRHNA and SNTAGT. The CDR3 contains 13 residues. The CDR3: CASSRDHQETQYF. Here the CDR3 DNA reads TGTGCCAGCAGCCGAGATCACCAAGAGACCCAGTACTTC.

The CDR3 nucleotides read TGTGCCAGCAGCGTAGCTAGCTTCGAGACCCAGTACTTC. Its protein is CASSVASFETQYF. The chain employs TRBV9 and TRBJ2-5; tentative D call: TRBD2 (5 bases). CDR1 SGDLS and CDR2 YYNGEE come from the germline V gene. V was clipped by 0 bases and J by 5 bases, with 8 bases between them. This CDR3 has 13 residues.

CDR3 sequence reads: CSVAQGAEKLFF. CDR3 bases: TGCAGCGTTGCCCAGGGTGCTGAAAAACTGTTTTTT. V is TRBV29-1 and J is TRBJ1-4, with a weak D call TRBD1 (5 bases). The V and J ends lost 4 bases and 7 bases respectively, with 10 bases between them. In germline, CDR1 is SQVTM, CDR2 ANQGSEA. CDR3 size: 12 residues.

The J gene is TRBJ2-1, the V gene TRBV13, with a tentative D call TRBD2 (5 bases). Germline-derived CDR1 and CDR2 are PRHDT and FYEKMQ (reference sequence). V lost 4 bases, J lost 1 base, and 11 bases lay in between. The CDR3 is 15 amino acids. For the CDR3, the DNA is TGTGCCAGCAGCTCCTCTAGCATTTCCTACAATGAGCAGTTCTTC. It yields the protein CASSSSSISYNEQFF.

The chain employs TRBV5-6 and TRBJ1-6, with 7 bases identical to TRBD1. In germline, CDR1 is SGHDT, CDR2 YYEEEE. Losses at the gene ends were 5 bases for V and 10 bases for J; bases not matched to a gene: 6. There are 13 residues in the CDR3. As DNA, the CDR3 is TGTGCCAGCAGGTCAGGGGGAATCTCACCCCTCCACTTT. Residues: CASRSGGISPLHF.

CDR3 sequence (DNA): TGTGCCAGCAGCTACGGACAGGGCGGTGGCTACACCTTC. Amino acids: CASSYGQGGGYTF. V gene TRBV5-6 combines with J gene TRBJ1-2, with 8 bases identical to TRBD1. The CDR3 extends over 13 amino acids. CDR1 SGHDT and CDR2 YYEEEE come from the germline V gene. V lost 3 bases to trimming and J lost 7 bases; unmatched junction nucleotides: 5.

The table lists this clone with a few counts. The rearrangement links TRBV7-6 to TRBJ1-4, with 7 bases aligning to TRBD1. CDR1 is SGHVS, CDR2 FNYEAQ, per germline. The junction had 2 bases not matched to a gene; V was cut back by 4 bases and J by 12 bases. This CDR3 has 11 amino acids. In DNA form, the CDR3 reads TGTGCCAGCAGCTCCGGGACAGAACTGTTTTTT. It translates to CASSSGTELFF.

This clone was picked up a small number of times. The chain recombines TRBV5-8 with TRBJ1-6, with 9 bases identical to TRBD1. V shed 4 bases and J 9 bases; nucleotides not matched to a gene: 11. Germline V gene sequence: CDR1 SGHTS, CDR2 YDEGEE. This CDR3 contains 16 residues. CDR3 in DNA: TGTGCCAGCAGCGCGGGACAGGGAGAAGCAAGTTCACCCCTCCACTTT. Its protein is CASSAGQGEASSPLHF.

For the CDR3, the DNA is TGTGCCTGGAGTGTTGGGACCTCACCCCTCCACTTT. It specifies CAWSVGTSPLHF. This chain joins TRBV30 and TRBJ1-6; TRBD1 might be the D (5 bases). The germline V gene has CDR1 GTSNPN and CDR2 SVGIG (reference sequence). V shed 0 bases and J shed 10 bases, with 7 bases lying between them. This CDR3 has 12 residues. Full variable domain (rest looked up from reference TRBV30 and TRBJ1-6): SQTIHQWPATLVQPVGSPLSLECTVEGTSNPNLYWYRQAAGRGLQLLFYSVGIGQISSEVPQNLSASRPQDRQFILSSKKLLLSDSGFYLCAWSVGTSPLHFGNGTRLTVT.

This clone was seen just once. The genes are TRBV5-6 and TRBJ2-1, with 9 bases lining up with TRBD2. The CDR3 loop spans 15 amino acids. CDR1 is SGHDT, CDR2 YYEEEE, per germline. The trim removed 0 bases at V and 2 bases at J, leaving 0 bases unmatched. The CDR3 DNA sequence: TGTGCCAGCAGCTTGGGACTAGCGGCCTACAATGAGCAGTTCTTC. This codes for CASSLGLAAYNEQFF.

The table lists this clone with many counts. The CDR3 reads CASSLGEMNTQYF. Here the CDR3 DNA reads TGCGCCAGCAGCTTGGGGGAGATGAATACGCAGTATTTT. V and J are TRBV5-1 and TRBJ2-3, with D possibly being TRBD2 (5 bases). This CDR3 comprises 13 residues. V was cut by 0 bases and J by 7 bases, with 9 bases left in between. CDR1 and CDR2 (germline): SGHRS, YFSETQ.